The subject of this entry is one TCR beta chain. No antigen is known for it. These data are taken from a study of cytomegalovirus exposure and HLA in healthy donors. Study-level information: Early released data had around 88 million unique TCRs, all coming from HLA-typed donors. Broader study findings: As a later analysis revealed, most CMV-associated TCR beta chains appeared HLA-restricted.

A multiplex PCR was run with 60 Vbeta primers and 13 Jbeta primers. Method: immunoSEQ multiplex PCR; TCRdb's copy keeps in-frame clones and lacks some. The sample has around 40,000 clones, 64% seen once; the top ten hold roughly 8.9%. The CDR3 has 12 residues. Germline V gene data show CDR1 as SGHDT and CDR2 as YYEEEE. The germline V and J ends were trimmed by 2 bases and 4 bases, with 6 bases remaining between them. V is TRBV5-6 and J is TRBJ2-5, with D unresolved. The clonotype originates from a human donor in good health. The sequenced sample consisted of PBMCs. CDR3 protein: CASSFGRETQYF. As DNA, the CDR3 is TGTGCCAGCAGCTTTGGCAGAGAGACCCAGTACTTC.